This T cell receptor (beta chain) comes out of a study of T cell responses to AZD1222 COVID-19 vaccine. Sequencing was performed with immunoSEQ multiplex PCR; in TCRdb, only in-frame clones are kept and a portion is missing. The data hold about 160,000 clones, with just over 90% observed a single time. Deletions cut 6 bases from V and 4 bases from J, with 12 bases between. Germline V gene lookup returns CDR1 MNHEY and CDR2 SVGAGI. The CDR3 spans 13 residues. Notes on the study in general: AZD1222 recipients seropositive at baseline numbered only 6 or 7. Within unmutated variant regions lay the reported targets of nearly half of spike-specific TCRs. The repertoires were collected only after the peak T cell response.

On this clone: The antigen is not known.

The TCR comes from an adult who received the AZD1222 COVID-19 vaccine. This sequence joins TRBV6-5 and TRBJ1-1, with D maybe TRBD1 (5 bases). The sequencing used peripheral blood, collected 28 days after the second AZD1222 dose. The CDR3 reads CASRRREGTEAFF. The DNA for the CDR3 is TGTGCCAGCAGACGCAGGGAGGGCACTGAAGCTTTCTTT.